The present entry profiles one TCR beta chain with its context. Its target is not known. Given a much more abundant clone one base away, this may be a read error. This entry belongs to a study of T-cell reconstitution after alpha-beta-depleted transplantation in children. The study, taken as a whole, reports: One year after transplant, T-cell counts and diversity came mostly from newly produced T cells. Expanded graft clones numbering several hundred reportedly gave rise to alpha-beta T cells about two months after transplant.

The CDR3 covers 12 residues. CDR1 and CDR2 (germline): DFQATT, SNEGSKA (reference sequence). Deletions cut 2 bases from V and 12 bases from J, with 16 bases between. During its preparation, the TCRbeta library received unique molecular identifiers. TCRdb fed the PCR reads into MiXCR, producing one record per CDR3 protein. The sample records over 200,000 distinct CDR3 sequences, around 9.9% being singletons. This TCR came from a child in the first two years of life with acute myeloid leukemia, due to receive a stem cell transplant. This specimen was PBMCs, taken before TCRalphabeta/CD19-depleted stem cell transplant. The chain is built from TRBV20-1 and TRBJ1-2; D uncertain. The CDR3 loop is CSARSTWVSDTF. CDR3 sequence (DNA): TGCAGTGCTAGATCTACCTGGGTGAGCGACACCTTC.